The T cell receptor beta chain described here comes from a study of human T cells and chemical hapten exposure. Looking at the study overall: Weekly diphenylcyclopropenone doses were given to patients' scalps across the roughly 25-week study. Study-wide points: Clustering by CDR3 similarity yielded significantly more large clusters from expanded TCRs than controls.

In the case of this clonotype: Antigen specificity is unknown.

Documented time point: patch test 1, 2 weeks after DPC sensitization. Described treatment: therapeutic diphenylcyclopropenone sensitization with weekly scalp DPC. Prior to each patch test being applied, blood was drawn. V was clipped by 5 bases and J by 2 bases, with 16 bases between them. The CDR3 is 16 amino acids. The germline gives CDR1 DFQATT, CDR2 SNEGSKA (reference sequence). Individual cDNA molecules (in the library) carried attached unique molecular identifiers. TCRdb re-called the RACE reads through MiXCR, storing one row per CDR3 protein. There are 95,000 to 150,000 distinct CDR3 sequences in the sample; about 13% occur only once, and about 0.85% lies in the top ten.

The receptor was isolated from a man younger than 35 with alopecia areata. Some clones in this sample may be carry-over from other donors' samples. This sequence joins TRBV20-1 and TRBJ2-6, with a tentative D call TRBD1 (6 bases). This specimen consisted of whole blood, obtained in connection with sensitization to the hapten diphenylcyclopropenone (DPC). CDR3 nucleotides: TGCAGTGCTCGTATACAGGGCTTGGCTGGGGCCAACGTCCTGACTTTC. It encodes CSARIQGLAGANVLTF.